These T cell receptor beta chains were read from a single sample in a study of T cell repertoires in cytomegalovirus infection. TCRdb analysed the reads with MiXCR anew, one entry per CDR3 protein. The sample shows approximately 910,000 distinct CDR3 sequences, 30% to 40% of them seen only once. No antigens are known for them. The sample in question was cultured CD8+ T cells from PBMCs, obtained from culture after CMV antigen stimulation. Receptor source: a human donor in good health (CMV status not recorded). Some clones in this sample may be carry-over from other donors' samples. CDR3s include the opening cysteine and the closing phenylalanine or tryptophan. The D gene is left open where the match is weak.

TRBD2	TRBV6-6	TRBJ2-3	CASSYSSLAGNTDTQYF
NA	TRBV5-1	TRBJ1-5	CASSYTGNYNQPQHF
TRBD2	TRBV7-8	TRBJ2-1	CASSAFSGGYNEQFF
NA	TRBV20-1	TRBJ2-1	CSARDQAGLNNEQFF
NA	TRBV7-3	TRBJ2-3	CASRGGASTDTQYF
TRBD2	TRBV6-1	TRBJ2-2	CASSFTGTSGGGNTGELFF
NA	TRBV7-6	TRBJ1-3	CASSLAYDHSGNTIYF
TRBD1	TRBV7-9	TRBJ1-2	CASTPGGGSEGYTF
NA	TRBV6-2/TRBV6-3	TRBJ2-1	CASSYVAGYNEQFF
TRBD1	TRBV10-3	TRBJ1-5	CAIAPGQGARQPQHF
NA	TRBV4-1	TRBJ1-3	CASSQDPYSGNTIYF
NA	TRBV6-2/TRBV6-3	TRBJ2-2	CASSHYTGEAGELFF
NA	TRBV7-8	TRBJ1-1	CATQAINTEAFF
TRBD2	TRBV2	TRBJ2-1	CASRRGGVSNEQFF
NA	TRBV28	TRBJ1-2	CASSTPFGAPSYGYTF
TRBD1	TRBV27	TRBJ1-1	CASSSGQGAFMAEAFF
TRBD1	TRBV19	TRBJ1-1	CASSTSQGRTEAFF
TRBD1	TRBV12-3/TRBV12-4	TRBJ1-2	CASSLGQGAYGYTF
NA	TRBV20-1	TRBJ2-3	CSAPPDSTDTQYF
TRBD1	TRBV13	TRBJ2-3	CASSLHRGSTDTQYF
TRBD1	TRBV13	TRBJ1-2	CASSAPAGQGYGYTF
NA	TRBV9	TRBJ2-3	CASSVVGTPAADTQYF
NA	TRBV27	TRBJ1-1	CASRWVTGRTEAFF
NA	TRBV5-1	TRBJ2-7	CASSLAGLHSYEQYF
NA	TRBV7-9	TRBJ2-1	CASSLFGGTSYNEQFF
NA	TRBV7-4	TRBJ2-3	CASSPLRGFTDTQYF
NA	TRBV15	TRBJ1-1	CATSSWGAGNTEAFF
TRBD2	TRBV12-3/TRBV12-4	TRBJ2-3	CASSSGGGSADTQYF
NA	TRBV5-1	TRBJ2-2	CASSLTTGAGELFF
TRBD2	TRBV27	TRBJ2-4	CASSLGLAGENIQYF
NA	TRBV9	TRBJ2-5	CASSLRKGGRETQYF
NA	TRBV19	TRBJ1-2	CASSPGREQYGYTF
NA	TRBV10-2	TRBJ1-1	CASSEGRAFF
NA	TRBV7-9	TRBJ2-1	CASSSTVFSYNEQFF
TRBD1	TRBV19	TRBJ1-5	CASSGPGQGALYSNQPQHF
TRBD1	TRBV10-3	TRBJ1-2	CAISESTGQGAGYGYTF
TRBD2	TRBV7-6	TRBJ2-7	CASSPLAGPSYEQYF
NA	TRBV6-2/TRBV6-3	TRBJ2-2	CASTREGNTGELFF
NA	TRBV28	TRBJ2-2	CASSLGRFNTGELFF
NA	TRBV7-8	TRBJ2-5	CASSFPGRGTQYF
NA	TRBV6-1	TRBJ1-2	CASSPGWGAFGYTF
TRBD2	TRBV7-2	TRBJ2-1	CASSLDLGRGGNEQFF
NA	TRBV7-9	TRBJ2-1	CASSPMTYPAYNEQFF
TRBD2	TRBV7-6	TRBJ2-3	CASSLVPGLDLPDTQYF
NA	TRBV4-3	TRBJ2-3	CASSQGRGITDTQYF
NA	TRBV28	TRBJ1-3	CASSQTGLTGNTIYF
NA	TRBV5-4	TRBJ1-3	CASTERGGENTIYF
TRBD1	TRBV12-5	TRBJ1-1	CASGLSLGQAITEAFF
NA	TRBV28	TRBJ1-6	CASSPRTGPSSYNSPLHF
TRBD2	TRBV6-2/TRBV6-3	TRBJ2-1	CASSPLAGGPNEQFF
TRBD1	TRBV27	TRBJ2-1	CASSPSPGQGLNEQFF
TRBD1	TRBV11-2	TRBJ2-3	CASSQPGTGTDTQYF
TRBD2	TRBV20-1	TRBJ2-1	CSALSGVGVDEQFF
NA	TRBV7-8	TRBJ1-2	CASSLAPGDYGYTF
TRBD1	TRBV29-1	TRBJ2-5	CSVEDPGTGGLLETQYF